This is a list of T cell receptor beta chains from one sample in a study of control samples from healthy donors and cancer patients. Using immunoSEQ multiplex PCR, the repertoire was profiled, and TCRdb retains in-frame clones only, with some absent. The repertoire holds about 150,000 clones, with 88% as singletons. Sequenced: blood. The receptors derive from a young man in good health. Each CDR3 is given with its conserved first and last residue. A D gene is named only where the DNA matches it firmly. Size values are once, few and many counts, or a class for expanded clones, and some rows have none.

v_call	j_call	d_call	clone_size	cdr3_nt	cdr3_aa
TRBV20-1	TRBJ2-5	NA	NA	TGCAGTGCTAGTGACAGACAAGAGACCCAGTACTTC	CSASDRQETQYF
TRBV5-1	TRBJ2-3	TRBD2	NA	TGCGCCAGCAGCCCGGAGGGACTAGCAGGGGATACGCAGTATTTT	CASSPEGLAGDTQYF
TRBV12-3/TRBV12-4	TRBJ2-6	NA	NA	TGTGCCAGCAGAGAGTCTGGGGCCAACGTCCTGACTTTC	CASRESGANVLTF
TRBV7-9	TRBJ1-1	NA	NA	TGTGCCAGCAGCCGGACAGCAAACACTGAAGCTTTCTTT	CASSRTANTEAFF
TRBV25-1	TRBJ2-3	NA	NA	TGTGCCAGCAGCCCGGACGGACGCGACGCGCAGTATTTT	CASSPDGRDAQYF
TRBV6-5	TRBJ1-1	TRBD1	NA	TGTGCCAGCAGTAACAGGGGGGAAGCTTTCTTT	CASSNRGEAFF
TRBV11-2	TRBJ1-5	NA	NA	TGTGCCAGCAGCTTAGGTGGGGGTAGCAATCAGCCCCAGCATTTT	CASSLGGGSNQPQHF
TRBV27	TRBJ2-3	TRBD2	NA	TGTGCCAGCAGTTTGGCGGGGAGGGGAGATACGCAGTATTTT	CASSLAGRGDTQYF
TRBV27	TRBJ2-7	TRBD1	NA	TGTGCCAGCAGTACCGGGACAGTACTACCTTACGAGCAGTACTTC	CASSTGTVLPYEQYF
TRBV30	TRBJ1-2	NA	NA	TGTGCCGGGGCATTCGGGGGCTATGGCTACACCTTC	CAGAFGGYGYTF
TRBV4-1	TRBJ2-7	NA	NA	TGCGCCAGCAGCCAAGTCTCAGGGTCCTACGAGCAGTACTTC	CASSQVSGSYEQYF
TRBV2	TRBJ2-2	NA	NA	TGTGCCAGCAGTAGGTCTAGCGTCACCGGGGAGCTGTTTTTT	CASSRSSVTGELFF
TRBV18	TRBJ2-1	TRBD2	NA	TGTGCCAGCTCACCTTATAGGACTAGCGGGGATGGAAACAATGAGCAGTTCTTC	CASSPYRTSGDGNNEQFF
TRBV6-2/TRBV6-3	TRBJ2-5	TRBD2	NA	TGTGCCAGCAGTTACCCTAGCGGGGGGGTTACAGAGACCCAGTACTTC	CASSYPSGGVTETQYF
TRBV5-4	TRBJ2-1	NA	NA	TGTGCCAGCAGCTCCAATATCGAGGACTTGCAGTTCTTC	CASSSNIEDLQFF
TRBV3-1/TRBV3-2	TRBJ2-1	TRBD1	once	TGTGCCAGCAGCCAATCGGCAGGGGGCCACAATGAGCAGTTCTTC	CASSQSAGGHNEQFF
TRBV25-1	TRBJ2-7	NA	NA	TGTGCCAGCAGTTCCTCCTACGAGCAGTACTTC	CASSSSYEQYF
TRBV7-9	TRBJ1-1	TRBD1	NA	TGTGCCAGCACCCCTCTGGACAGGGAAGCTTTCTTT	CASTPLDREAFF
TRBV7-6	TRBJ2-2	NA	few	TGTGCCAGCAGCTTAGCGATAGGCACCGGGGAGCTGTTTTTT	CASSLAIGTGELFF
TRBV4-3	TRBJ1-1	NA	NA	TGCGCCAGCAGCCAAGATTGGGGAAACACTGAAGCTTTCTTT	CASSQDWGNTEAFF
TRBV28	TRBJ2-7	NA	NA	TGTGCCAGCAGACGGGGGGGACAGGGTTACGAGCAGTACTTC	CASRRGGQGYEQYF
TRBV7-8	TRBJ2-6	TRBD2	NA	TGTGCCAGCAGCTTAGTTTCTAGCGGGGGAACTGTTCCTGGGGCCAACGTCCTGACTTTC	CASSLVSSGGTVPGANVLTF
TRBV2	TRBJ1-1	NA	NA	TGTGCCAGCAGAGTGACAGTTGAAGCTTTCTTT	CASRVTVEAFF
TRBV29-1	TRBJ2-7	TRBD1	NA	TGCAGCGTGGGGGGACAGGGCTACGAGCAGTACTTC	CSVGGQGYEQYF
TRBV27	TRBJ2-1	TRBD2	once	TGTGCCAGCGGACTAGCGGGGGGGCGAAATGAGCAGTTCTTC	CASGLAGGRNEQFF
TRBV4-2	TRBJ1-2	NA	NA	TGTGCCAGCAGCCAGCCCCCTGGTGGGGGGGGCTATGGCTACACCTTC	CASSQPPGGGGYGYTF
TRBV5-4	TRBJ1-1	NA	NA	TGTGCCAGCAGCCCCGGTTGGGACATATTGAGTAAAGAAGCTTTCTTT	CASSPGWDILSKEAFF
TRBV5-6	TRBJ1-3	NA	once	TGTGCCAGCAGCCCAGGGGCAGGCGGAAACACCATATATTTT	CASSPGAGGNTIYF
TRBV6-2/TRBV6-3	TRBJ2-7	NA	NA	TGTGCCAGCAGTCCCGGCTCCTTGGACGGAAAACCCTACGAGCAGTACTTC	CASSPGSLDGKPYEQYF
TRBV27	TRBJ2-4	TRBD2	NA	TGTGCCAGCAGTCGACGACTAGCGGGGGACCTCAAAAACATTCAGTACTTC	CASSRRLAGDLKNIQYF
TRBV6-5	TRBJ2-7	NA	NA	TGTGCCAGCAGTTACGCCCGCCGGGGTTACGAGCAGTACTTC	CASSYARRGYEQYF
TRBV29-1	TRBJ2-2	NA	once	TGCAGCGTTATCGTGAAGAACACCGGGGAGCTGTTTTTT	CSVIVKNTGELFF
TRBV7-9	TRBJ2-7	TRBD2	NA	TGTGCCAGCAGTTCCGGGGGGGACACCCACTACGAGCAGTACTTC	CASSSGGDTHYEQYF
TRBV5-6	TRBJ2-3	NA	NA	TGTGCCAGCAGCTTGGTGCGGGCGGGGCCTAGCACAGATACGCAGTATTTT	CASSLVRAGPSTDTQYF
TRBV5-1	TRBJ2-7	NA	NA	TGCGCCAGCAGCTCTTTGCCCCTCCTGGGGGGGCCTCCGGACGAGCAGTACTTC	CASSSLPLLGGPPDEQYF
TRBV5-1	TRBJ1-2	NA	once	TGCGCCAGCAGACCCCAAGCCGGGACCTATGGCTACACCTTC	CASRPQAGTYGYTF
TRBV5-6	TRBJ1-2	NA	NA	TGTGCCAGCAGCTTGAGGAGTGCTGGCTATGGCTACACCTTC	CASSLRSAGYGYTF
TRBV24-1	TRBJ2-1	NA	NA	TGTGCCGCCAGTAATGATTTCAATGAGCAGTTCTTC	CAASNDFNEQFF
TRBV11-1	TRBJ2-1	NA	NA	TGTGCCAGCGCAGAGGGGGGCTCCTACAATGAGCAGTTCTTC	CASAEGGSYNEQFF
TRBV6-5	TRBJ2-7	TRBD1	once	TGTGCCAGCAGGGAGACAGGGAGCTACGAGCAGTACTTC	CASRETGSYEQYF
TRBV27	TRBJ2-7	NA	NA	TGTGCCAGCAGTTTATCACGGGCCCACGAGCAGTACTTC	CASSLSRAHEQYF
TRBV9	TRBJ2-1	TRBD2	NA	TGTGCCAGCAGCCCAACTAGCGGGGGTTACAATGAGCAGTTCTTC	CASSPTSGGYNEQFF
TRBV4-1	TRBJ2-7	TRBD1	NA	TGCGCCAGCAGCCCTAGTAATGACCGACAGGGGCCAACCTACGAGCAGTACTTC	CASSPSNDRQGPTYEQYF
TRBV19	TRBJ1-5	TRBD1	NA	TGTGCCAGTACCTCCACCGGGACAGGGTATCAGCCCCAGCATTTT	CASTSTGTGYQPQHF
TRBV28	TRBJ1-2	TRBD1	NA	TGTGCCAGCAGCTCCTCGGGACAGGGGATTTGGGGCTACACCTTC	CASSSSGQGIWGYTF
TRBV29-1	TRBJ1-2	NA	NA	TGCAGCGTTGAAGAAGAGTGGGGCGATGGCTACACCTTC	CSVEEEWGDGYTF
TRBV13	TRBJ1-1	NA	NA	TGTGCCAGCAGCCCTTTCGCAGGGCCTGGGACTGAAGCTTTCTTT	CASSPFAGPGTEAFF
TRBV10-3	TRBJ1-3	TRBD1	NA	TGTGCCATCAGTGAGTCGGACAGGGAAGGAAACACCATATATTTT	CAISESDREGNTIYF
TRBV19	TRBJ2-3	TRBD1	NA	TGTGCCAGCATAGGCCGGGGACAGGGGACTACAGATACGCAGTATTTT	CASIGRGQGTTDTQYF
TRBV25-1	TRBJ1-2	NA	NA	TGTGCCAGCAGTAATTCCGGGGCTGCCAACTATGGCTACACCTTC	CASSNSGAANYGYTF
TRBV28	TRBJ1-2	NA	NA	TGTGCCAATACGATACGGGACACTGATAACTATGGCTACACCTTC	CANTIRDTDNYGYTF
TRBV30	TRBJ2-3	NA	NA	TGTGCCTGGAGCGGGGGCCCAAATACGCAGTATTTT	CAWSGGPNTQYF
TRBV5-5	TRBJ1-3	NA	NA	TGTGCCAGCAGCTTGGTGAACACCATATATTTT	CASSLVNTIYF
TRBV27	TRBJ2-3	NA	NA	TGTGCCAGCAGGACAACTAGCACAGATACGCAGTATTTT	CASRTTSTDTQYF
TRBV5-5	TRBJ2-1	TRBD2	NA	TGTGCCAGCAGCTTGGTTGGCGGGGGAGACAACAATGAGCAGTTCTTC	CASSLVGGGDNNEQFF
TRBV20-1	TRBJ2-3	NA	NA	TGCAGTGCTAGTCCGCTGGGAGGGGGATCCACAGATACGCAGTATTTT	CSASPLGGGSTDTQYF
TRBV11-2	TRBJ1-1	NA	once	TGTGCCAGCAGCTTAAATCCGAACACTGAAGCTTTCTTT	CASSLNPNTEAFF
TRBV18	TRBJ1-1	NA	NA	TGTGCCAGCTCACCAGGGGGCGGCGCTTTCTTT	CASSPGGGAFF